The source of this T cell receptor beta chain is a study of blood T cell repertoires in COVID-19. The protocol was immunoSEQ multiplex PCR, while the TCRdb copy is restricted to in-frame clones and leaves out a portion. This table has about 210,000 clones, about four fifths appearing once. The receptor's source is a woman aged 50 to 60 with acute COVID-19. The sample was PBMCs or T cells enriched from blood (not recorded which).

CDR3 DNA: TGTGCCAGCAGTTTATTAGGGAGCACTGAAGCTTTCTTT. Its translation: CASSLLGSTEAFF. The chain recombines TRBV28 with TRBJ1-1; no firm D call. V was cut by 1 base and J by 4 bases, with 7 bases left in between. Germline assignment: CDR1 MDHEN and CDR2 SYDVKM. This CDR3 has 13 residues.